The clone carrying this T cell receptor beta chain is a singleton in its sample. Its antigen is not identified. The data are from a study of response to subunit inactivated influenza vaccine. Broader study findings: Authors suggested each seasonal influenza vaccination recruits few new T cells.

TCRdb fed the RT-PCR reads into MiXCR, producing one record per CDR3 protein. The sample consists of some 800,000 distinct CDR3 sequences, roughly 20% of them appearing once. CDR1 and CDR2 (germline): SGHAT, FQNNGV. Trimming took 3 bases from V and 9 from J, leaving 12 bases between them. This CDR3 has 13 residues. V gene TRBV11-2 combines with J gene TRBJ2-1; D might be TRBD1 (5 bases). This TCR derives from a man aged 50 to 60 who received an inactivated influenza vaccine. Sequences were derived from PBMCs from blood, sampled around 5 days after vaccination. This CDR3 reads CASSFRRVSEQFF. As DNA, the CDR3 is TGTGCCAGCAGCTTTCGCAGGGTTAGTGAGCAGTTCTTC.